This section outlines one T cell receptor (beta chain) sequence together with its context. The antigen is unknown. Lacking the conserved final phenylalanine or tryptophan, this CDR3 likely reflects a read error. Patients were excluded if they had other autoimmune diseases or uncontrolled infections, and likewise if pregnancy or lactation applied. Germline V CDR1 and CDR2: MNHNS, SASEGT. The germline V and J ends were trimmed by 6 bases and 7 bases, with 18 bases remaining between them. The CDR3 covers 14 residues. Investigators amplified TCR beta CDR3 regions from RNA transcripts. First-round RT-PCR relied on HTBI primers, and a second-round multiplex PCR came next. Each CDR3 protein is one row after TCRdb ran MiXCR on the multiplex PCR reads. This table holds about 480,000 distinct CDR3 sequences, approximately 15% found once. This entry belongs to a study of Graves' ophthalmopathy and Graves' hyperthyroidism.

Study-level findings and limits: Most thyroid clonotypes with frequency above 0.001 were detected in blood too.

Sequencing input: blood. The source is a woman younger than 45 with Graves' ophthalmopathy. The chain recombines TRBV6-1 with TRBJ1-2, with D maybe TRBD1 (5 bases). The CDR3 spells CASSNRGETTGYTY. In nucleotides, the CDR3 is TGTGCCAGCAGCAATAGGGGTGAGACTACTGGCTACACCTAC.